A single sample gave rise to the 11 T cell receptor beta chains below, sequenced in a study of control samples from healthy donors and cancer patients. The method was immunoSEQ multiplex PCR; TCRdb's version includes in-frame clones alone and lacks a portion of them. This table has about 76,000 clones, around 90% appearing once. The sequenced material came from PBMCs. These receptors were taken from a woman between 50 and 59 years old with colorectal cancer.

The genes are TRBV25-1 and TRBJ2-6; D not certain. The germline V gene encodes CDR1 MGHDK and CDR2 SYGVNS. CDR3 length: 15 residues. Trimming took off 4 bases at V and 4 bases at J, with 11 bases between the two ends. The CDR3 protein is CASSAARPGANVLTF. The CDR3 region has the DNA TGTGCCAGCAGTGCTGCTAGACCAGGGGCCAACGTCCTGACTTTC.

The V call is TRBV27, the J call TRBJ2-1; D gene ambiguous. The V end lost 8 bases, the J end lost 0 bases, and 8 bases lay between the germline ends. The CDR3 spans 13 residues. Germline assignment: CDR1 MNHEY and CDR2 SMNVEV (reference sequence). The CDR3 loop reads CASGVSSYNEQFF. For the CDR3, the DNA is TGTGCCAGCGGGGTAAGCTCCTACAATGAGCAGTTCTTC.

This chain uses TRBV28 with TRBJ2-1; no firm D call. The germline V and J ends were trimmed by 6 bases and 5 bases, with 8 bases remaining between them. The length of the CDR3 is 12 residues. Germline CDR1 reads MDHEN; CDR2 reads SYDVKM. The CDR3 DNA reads TGTGCCAGCAGAACCGCGGACAATGAGCAGTTCTTC. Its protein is CASRTADNEQFF.

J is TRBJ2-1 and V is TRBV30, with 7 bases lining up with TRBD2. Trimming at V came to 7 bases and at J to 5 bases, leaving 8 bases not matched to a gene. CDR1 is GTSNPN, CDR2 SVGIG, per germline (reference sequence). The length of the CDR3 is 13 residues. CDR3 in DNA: TGTGCCTCCCCTGGGGGGGGAAACAATGAGCAGTTCTTC. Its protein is CASPGGGNNEQFF.

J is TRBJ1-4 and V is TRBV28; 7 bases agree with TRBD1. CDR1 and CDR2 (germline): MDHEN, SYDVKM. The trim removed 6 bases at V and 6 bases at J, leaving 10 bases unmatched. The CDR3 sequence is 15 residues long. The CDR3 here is CASRPDRAGDEKLFF. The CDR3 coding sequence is TGTGCCAGCAGACCCGACAGGGCGGGGGATGAAAAACTGTTTTTT.

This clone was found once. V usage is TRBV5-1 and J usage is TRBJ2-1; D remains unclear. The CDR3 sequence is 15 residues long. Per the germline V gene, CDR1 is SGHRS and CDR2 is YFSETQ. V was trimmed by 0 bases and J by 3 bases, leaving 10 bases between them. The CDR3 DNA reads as TGCGCCAGCAGCTTGGCCACAGAACTCTACAATGAGCAGTTCTTC. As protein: CASSLATELYNEQFF.

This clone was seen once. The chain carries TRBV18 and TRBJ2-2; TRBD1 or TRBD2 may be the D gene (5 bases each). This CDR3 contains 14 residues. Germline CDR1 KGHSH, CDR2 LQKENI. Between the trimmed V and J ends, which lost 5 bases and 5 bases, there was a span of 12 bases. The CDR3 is CASSTRDGTGELFF. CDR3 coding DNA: TGTGCCAGCTCAACTCGGGACGGAACCGGGGAGCTGTTTTTT.

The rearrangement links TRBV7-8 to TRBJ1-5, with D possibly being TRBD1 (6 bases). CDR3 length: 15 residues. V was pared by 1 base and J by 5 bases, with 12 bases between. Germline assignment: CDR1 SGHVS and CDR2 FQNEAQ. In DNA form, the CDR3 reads TGTGCCAGCAGCTTAGGAGGGGACAATTATCAGCCCCAGCATTTT. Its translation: CASSLGGDNYQPQHF.

Here the CDR3 reads CASSLGQGAYYGYTF. CDR3 bases: TGTGCCAGCAGCTTAGGACAGGGCGCTTACTATGGCTACACCTTC. The chain combines TRBV7-7 with TRBJ1-2, with TRBD1 matching over 7 bases. Trimming removed 1 base from V and 3 bases from J; junction bases left unmatched: 5. Germline values: CDR1 SSHAT, CDR2 FNYEAQ (reference sequence). The CDR3 contains 15 residues.

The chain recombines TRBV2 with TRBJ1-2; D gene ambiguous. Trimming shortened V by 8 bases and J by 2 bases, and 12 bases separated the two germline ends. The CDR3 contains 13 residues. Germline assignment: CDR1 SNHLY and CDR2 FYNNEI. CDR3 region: CASSGRENYGYTF. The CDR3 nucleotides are TGTGCCAGCTCCGGCAGAGAAAACTATGGCTACACCTTC. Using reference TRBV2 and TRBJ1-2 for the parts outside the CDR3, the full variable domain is EPEVTQTPSHQVTQMGQEVILRCVPISNHLYFYWYRQILGQKVEFLVSFYNNEISEKSEIFDDQFSVERPDGSNFTLKIRSTKLEDSAMYFCASSGRENYGYTFGSGTRLTVV.

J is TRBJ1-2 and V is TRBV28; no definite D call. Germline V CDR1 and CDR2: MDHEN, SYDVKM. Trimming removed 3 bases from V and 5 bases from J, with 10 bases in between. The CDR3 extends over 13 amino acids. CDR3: CASSFGGHYGYTF. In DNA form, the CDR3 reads TGTGCCAGCAGTTTTGGCGGCCATTATGGCTACACCTTC.